This TCR beta chain emerged from a study of blood T cell repertoires in COVID-19. Overall study: Samples representing acute and convalescent COVID-19 were sourced from the United States, Italy and Spain. From T cells, B-cell-depleted T cells, or PBMCs came the material, which was cDNA or gDNA.

Per the original methods: Estimation of nucleated cell counts relied on the amplification of reference gene primers. The assay was immunoSEQ multiplex PCR, and TCRdb's table has in-frame clones only and misses some. That table supplies the V and J calls and clone size; D and trimming were determined from the DNA. The repertoire holds about 120,000 clones, about 86% seen once, with around 2.1% in the top ten. The CDR3 runs to 16 residues. The ends were cut back, 1 base at V and 3 bases at J, with 13 bases in the middle. Germline CDR1 LNHNV, CDR2 YYDKDF (reference sequence). Sample: peripheral blood. The gene calls are TRBV15 and TRBJ2-1; TRBD1 is a possible D gene (5 bases). This TCR derives from a woman in her forties or fifties with acute or convalescent COVID-19. The CDR3 region is CATSRVEGAYYNEQFF. The DNA for the CDR3 is TGTGCCACCAGCAGAGTCGAAGGGGCATACTACAATGAGCAGTTCTTC.